This T cell receptor beta chain originates from a study of T cell repertoires in cytomegalovirus infection. Study as a whole: A matching HLA type, together with CMV infection, was signaled by public TCR beta signatures. Study-wide points: Cumulative public TCR beta family frequency identified carriers of CMV plus the relevant HLA.

MiXCR was run by TCRdb on the reads, yielding one entry per CDR3 protein. The sample contains 180,000 or so distinct CDR3 sequences, approximately 18% of which appear only once. This clonotype was seen more than once but under ten times. The antigen remains unidentified. The sequencing input was CD8+ T cells from PBMCs. The TCR was taken from a human donor in good health (CMV status not recorded). Some clones in this sample may be carry-over from other donors' samples.

For the CDR3, the DNA is TGCAGCGTACGGGACGGTCACAATTCACCCCTCCACTTT. Amino acid sequence: CSVRDGHNSPLHF. The J gene is TRBJ1-6, the V gene TRBV29-1; D is possibly TRBD1 (5 bases). CDR3 length equals 13 residues. The germline V gene has CDR1 SQVTM and CDR2 ANQGSEA. The germline V and J ends were trimmed by 6 bases and 7 bases, with 13 bases remaining between them.